This T cell receptor beta chain was captured by sequencing in a study of cytomegalovirus exposure and HLA in healthy donors. Turning to the study itself: Among the approximately 400 donors who were genotyped, about 79% fell in the genetic ancestry cluster that is associated with self-reported Caucasian donors.

This clone was recorded a few times. The CDR3 is 17 amino acids. Germline CDR1 and CDR2: SGHDT and YYEEEE. J was trimmed by 0 bases and V by 4 bases; bases with no gene match: 10. PCR used 60 Vbeta primers and 13 Jbeta primers. Data came from immunoSEQ multiplex PCR; TCRdb stores just in-frame clones and leaves some out. The data hold 95,000 to 100,000 clones, with roughly 76% observed a single time. The chain joins TRBV5-6 to TRBJ1-5; 7 bases agree with TRBD1. The source material was PBMCs. This receptor was identified in a middle-aged man in good health and CMV-seronegative. DNA of the CDR3: TGTGCCAGCAGCCCAAACAGGGGCCGATATAGCAATCAGCCCCAGCATTTT. This translates into CASSPNRGRYSNQPQHF.